The entry below gives a single T cell receptor (beta chain) sequence along with its context. This sample is drawn from a study of blood T cell repertoires in COVID-19. Study-level information: Samples taken during acute and convalescent COVID-19 were collected in the United States, Italy and Spain. PBMCs, B-cell-depleted T cells, or T cells were the source of the cDNA or gDNA that made up the material.

Under the authors' procedure: The authors estimated nucleated cell counts from reference gene primer amplification. Sequencing was performed with immunoSEQ multiplex PCR; in TCRdb, only in-frame clones are kept and a portion is missing. Clone size and the V and J calls come from that table; the DNA yielded D and trimming. This sample has fewer than 130,000 clones; approximately 62% occur once, and the top ten carry about 6%. Germline CDR1 and CDR2: SQVTM and ANQGSEA. This CDR3 contains 12 residues. The germline V and J ends were trimmed by 6 bases and 5 bases, with 11 bases remaining between them. The sequence was obtained from an older man with acute or convalescent COVID-19. The sequenced sample was peripheral blood. The chain recombines TRBV29-1 with TRBJ2-1; a weak D match, TRBD2 (5 bases). The CDR3: CSVLAPHNEQFF. CDR3 bases: TGCAGCGTCCTAGCCCCCCACAATGAGCAGTTCTTC.